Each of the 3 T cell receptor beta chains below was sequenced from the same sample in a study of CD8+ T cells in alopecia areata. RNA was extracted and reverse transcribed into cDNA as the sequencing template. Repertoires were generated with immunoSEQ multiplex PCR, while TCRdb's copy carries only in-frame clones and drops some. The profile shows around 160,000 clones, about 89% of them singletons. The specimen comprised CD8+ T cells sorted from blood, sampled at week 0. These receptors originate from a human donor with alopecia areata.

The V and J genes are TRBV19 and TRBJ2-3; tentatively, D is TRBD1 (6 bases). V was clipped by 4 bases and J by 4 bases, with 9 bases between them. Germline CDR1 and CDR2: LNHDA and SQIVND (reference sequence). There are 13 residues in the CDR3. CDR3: CASSTRGSDTQYF. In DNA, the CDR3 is TGTGCCAGTAGTACCAGGGGATCAGATACGCAGTATTTT.

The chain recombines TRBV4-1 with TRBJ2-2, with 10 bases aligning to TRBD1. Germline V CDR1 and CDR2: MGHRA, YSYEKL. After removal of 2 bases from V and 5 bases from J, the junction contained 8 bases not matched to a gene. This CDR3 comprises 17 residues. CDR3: CASSQILPGQGTGELFF. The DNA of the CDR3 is TGCGCCAGCAGCCAAATACTTCCGGGACAGGGGACCGGGGAGCTGTTTTTT.

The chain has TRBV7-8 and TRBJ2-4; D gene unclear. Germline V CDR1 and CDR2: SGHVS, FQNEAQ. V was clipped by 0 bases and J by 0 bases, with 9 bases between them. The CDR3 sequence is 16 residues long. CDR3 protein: CASSLALQLAKNIQYF. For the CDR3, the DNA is TGTGCCAGCAGCTTAGCGTTGCAACTAGCCAAAAACATTCAGTACTTC.